These 13 T cell receptor beta chains originate from one sample sequenced in a study of CD8+CD57+ T cells in acquired aplastic anemia. Genomic DNA templated the TCR beta VDJ and CDR3 profiling. TCRdb passed the reads through MiXCR, listing each CDR3 protein once. The data contain tens of thousands of distinct CDR3 sequences, roughly 58% of them singletons. Sequencing used sorted CD4+, CD8+, or CD8+CD57+ T cells (not recorded which) from PBMCs. These receptors all stem from a human donor in good health, serving as a control.

This clonotype came up many times. The chain links TRBV11-3 to TRBJ1-1, with 8 nucleotides matching TRBD1. V lost 1 base and J lost 4; bases outside the gene matches: 2. The CDR3 spans 14 residues. Per germline, CDR1 SGHNT and CDR2 YENEEA. Here the CDR3 reads CASSLVTGGTEAFF. Here the CDR3 DNA reads TGTGCCAGCAGCTTAGTCACAGGGGGCACTGAAGCTTTCTTT.

This clonotype came up many times. The V and J genes are TRBV4-1 and TRBJ1-5; the D is unclear. Germline values: CDR1 MGHRA, CDR2 YSYEKL. CDR3 length: 18 residues. Trimming removed 4 bases from V and 0 bases from J, with 19 bases in between. DNA for the CDR3: TGCGCCAGCAGCCTTCGAATACCGGGAGAGAATAGCAATCAGCCCCAGCATTTT. Amino acid sequence: CASSLRIPGENSNQPQHF.

The table lists this clonotype with many counts. V is TRBV20-1 and J is TRBJ1-6; 9 positions agree with TRBD1. Germline V gene sequence: CDR1 DFQATT, CDR2 SNEGSKA (reference sequence). V lost 5 bases to trimming and J lost 6 bases; unmatched junction nucleotides: 14. The CDR3 consists of 17 residues. This CDR3 is CSAGGGGTGPSNSPLHF. CDR3 bases: TGCAGTGCTGGGGGAGGAGGGACAGGGCCTTCTAATTCACCCCTCCACTTT.

In this sample, this clonotype turned up once. The J gene is TRBJ2-3, the V gene TRBV19; TRBD2 matches at 15 bases. The CDR3 is 18 amino acids. Looked up from germline, CDR1 is LNHDA and CDR2 is SQIVND (reference sequence). V shed 5 bases, J shed 2 bases, and the junction held 8 bases outside the gene matches. The CDR3 region is CASSSTGTSGRFTDTQYF. The CDR3 region has the DNA TGTGCCAGTAGTTCTACCGGGACTAGCGGGAGGTTCACAGATACGCAGTATTTT.

In its sample, this clonotype was seen many times. The V gene is TRBV28, the J gene TRBJ1-2, with 10 bases identical to TRBD1. Germline V gene sequence: CDR1 MDHEN, CDR2 SYDVKM. J lost 3 bases, V lost 4 bases, and 5 bases had no gene match. This CDR3 region has 15 residues. As DNA, the CDR3 is TGTGCCAGCAGTTCCCCGACAGGGGGCCACTATGGCTACACCTTC. Protein: CASSSPTGGHYGYTF.

This clonotype was seen more than once but under ten times. The genes are TRBV7-8 and TRBJ2-7; no clear D gene. The CDR3 totals 11 residues. Germline V CDR1 and CDR2: SGHVS, FQNEAQ. With 5 bases removed from V and 4 bases from J, the gap between germline ends came to 6 bases. The CDR3 loop reads CASSGVYEQYF. As DNA, the CDR3 is TGTGCCAGCAGCGGGGTTTACGAGCAGTACTTC. The whole variable domain, filled in from reference TRBV7-8 and TRBJ2-7, reads GAGVSQSPRYKVAKRGQDVALRCDPISGHVSLFWYQQALGQGPEFLTYFQNEAQLDKSGLPSDRFFAERPEGSVSTLKIQRTQQEDSAVYLCASSGVYEQYFGPGTRLTVT.

The CDR3 loop reads CASRKGSGYEQYF. In DNA, the CDR3 is TGTGCCAGCAGAAAAGGGAGCGGCTACGAGCAGTACTTC. The chain carries TRBV2 and TRBJ2-7; tentative D call: TRBD2 (5 bases). The V end lost 6 bases, the J end lost 3 bases, and 12 bases lay between the germline ends. This CDR3 region has 13 residues. Per germline, CDR1 SNHLY and CDR2 FYNNEI.

The chain links TRBV19 to TRBJ1-5; D ambiguous. Trimming removed 6 bases at V and 2 bases at J, with 14 bases between. The CDR3 has 15 residues. The germline gives CDR1 LNHDA, CDR2 SQIVND (reference sequence). The CDR3 region is CASSGSARGNQPQHF. The CDR3 DNA follows: TGTGCCAGTAGCGGGTCGGCGAGGGGCAATCAGCCCCAGCATTTT.

V and J are TRBV15 and TRBJ1-5; TRBD1 is a possible D gene (5 bases). Germline V lookup: CDR1 LNHNV, CDR2 YYDKDF (reference sequence). V lost 5 bases and J 4 bases, leaving 9 bases between the germline ends. The CDR3 has 13 amino acids. The CDR3 sequence is CATSAGGNQPQHF. DNA of the CDR3: TGTGCCACCAGCGCGGGGGGAAATCAGCCCCAGCATTTT.

Here the CDR3 reads CASSFQASQPQHF. In DNA, the CDR3 is TGTGCCAGCAGCTTTCAGGCAAGCCAGCCCCAGCATTTT. The J gene is TRBJ1-5, the V gene TRBV7-2; D is undetermined. The length of the CDR3 is 13 residues. Germline V CDR1 and CDR2: SGHTA, FQGNSA. Deletions cut 3 bases from V and 7 bases from J, with 10 bases between.

This clonotype showed up many times. This chain uses TRBV20-1 with TRBJ2-1; D ambiguous. The length of the CDR3 is 15 residues. CDR1 DFQATT and CDR2 SNEGSKA come from the germline V gene (reference sequence). V was shortened by 2 bases and J by 0 bases, with 11 bases between the two germline ends. CDR3 protein: CSARLGYSSYNEQFF. The CDR3 nucleotides are TGCAGTGCTAGATTGGGTTACAGCTCCTACAATGAGCAGTTCTTC.

This clonotype was seen only once. This rearrangement joins TRBV14 to TRBJ2-7, with TRBD2 identical over 12 bases. V trimming: 4 bases; J trimming: 4 bases; junction bases outside the gene matches: 11. The CDR3 sequence is 17 residues long. In germline, CDR1 is SGHDN, CDR2 FVKESK. The CDR3 region is CASSPQPGLAGSYEQYF. CDR3 coding DNA: TGTGCCAGCAGCCCACAACCAGGACTAGCGGGGTCGTACGAGCAGTACTTC.

In the case of this clonotype: This may arise from a read error, as a much more abundant clone is one base away. The J gene is TRBJ2-1, the V gene TRBV20-1; 9 positions agree with TRBD2. The V gene's germline CDR1 is DFQATT and CDR2 SNEGSKA (reference sequence). This CDR3 is 15 amino acids long. Here the CDR3 reads CSARAYLAGTNEHFF. CDR3 in DNA: TGCAGTGCTAGAGCCTACCTAGCGGGGACCAATGAGCACTTCTTC.